This T cell receptor (beta chain) was retrieved from a study of T cell responses to AZD1222 COVID-19 vaccine (dated by TCRdb to the early 2020s). Broadly, across the study: AZD1222 recipients given second doses at about 4 weeks or at about 12 weeks were pooled, since spike-specific TCR depth and breadth were not found to differ between the two schedules. TCR sequencing covered some 250 trial participants: 200 to 220 given two doses of AZD1222 and 26 given two doses of MenACWY control vaccine. Trial participants were enrolled into age subgroups of 18-55, 56-69 and 70-plus years, which contained about 150, 27 and 61 TCR-sequenced participants, respectively.

Findings and caveats that apply to the study as a whole: Epitopes outside the regions mutated in the B.1.351 and B.1.1.7 variants were reportedly recognized by nearly half of the unique spike-specific TCRs. The vaccine-associated CD4 TCRs covered the entire spike protein, and the dominant responses fell in regions 160-218 and 743-854. After two AZD1222 doses, spike-specific TCR breadth and depth were significantly higher than at day 0 and than in MenACWY recipients. Conclusions about previously exposed vaccinees are limited, since just 5 or 6 AZD1222 recipients were seropositive for SARS-CoV-2 at baseline. The 56-69-year group was small, and its depth increase did not reach significance, likely because of low power. Because no samples from the day 14 peak response were available, repertoires could be characterized only after the peak T cell response. Most participants were white British and females outnumbered males, and the authors suggested that clonal diversity may have been underestimated.

Remarks on this clone: The target of this receptor is not known. There are no base qualities to consult, and no much larger clone falls within one base.

This specimen's time point label, per the study, means: baseline before first vaccination. Vaccinee samples came from UK trials COV001 and COV002, including a single-blind randomized controlled phase 2/3 trial of AZD1222 (ChAdOx1 nCoV-19) in healthy adults. For TCRbeta chain sequencing, PBMC samples were collected from trial participants at day 0 and at day 28 after the second dose. Counted from cysteine to phenylalanine, this CDR3 has 15 amino acids. Here the CDR3 DNA is all that survives: 45 bases in frame from base 1. V is clipped by 4 bases and J by 4 bases, and the sequence between their germline boundaries is 17 bases long. According to the germline V gene, CDR1 reads SGHRS and CDR2 reads YFSETQ. The CDR3 regions of human TCRbeta chains were analyzed by immunosequencing. As for the authors' bioinformatics: Repertoire TCRs were checked for matches against a reference library of SARS-CoV-2-specific TCRs that had been generated using the MIRA antigen-specificity platform. Breadth was defined as the fraction of unique TCRs that were SARS-CoV-2-associated, and depth was defined as the fraction of total T cells that were SARS-CoV-2-associated. Using the MIRA data, each spike-specific TCR was mapped to the spike region that the TCR reacts to and placed in a CD4 or CD8 class. Log10-transformed breadth and depth values were compared by one-way ANOVA with Sidak's multiple comparisons tests. TCRdb took this table from immuneACCESS and kept in-frame rearrangements with V and J called. Such tables lack part of the clones; where checked against another copy, unresolved V genes explain under half of the gap, and the rest is unexplained. V, J and clone size are taken as reported in that table, and D and trimming were inferred from the DNA itself. Here the sample has 130,000 to 150,000 clones; about 93% occur a single time. The ten largest make up roughly 2% of the sample.

The source material was peripheral blood, sampled on day 0 of AZD1222 vaccination. The chain joins TRBV5-1 to TRBJ1-2; a tentative D call is TRBD1 (6 bases match). The TCR was taken from an adult in good health. The base sequence is TGCGCCAGCAGCCCGGGGGGCCGGGACGCCTATGGCTACACCTTC. It translates to CASSPGGRDAYGYTF.